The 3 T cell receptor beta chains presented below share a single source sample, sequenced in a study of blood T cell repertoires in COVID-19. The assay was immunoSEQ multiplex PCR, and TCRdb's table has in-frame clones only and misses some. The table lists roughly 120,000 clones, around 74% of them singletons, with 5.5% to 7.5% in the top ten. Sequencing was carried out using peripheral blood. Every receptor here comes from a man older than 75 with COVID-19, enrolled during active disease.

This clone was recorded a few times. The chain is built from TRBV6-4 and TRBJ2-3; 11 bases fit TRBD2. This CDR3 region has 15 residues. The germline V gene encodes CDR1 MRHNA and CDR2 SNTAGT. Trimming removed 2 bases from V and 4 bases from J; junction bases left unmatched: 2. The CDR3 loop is CASSDTSGSADTQYF. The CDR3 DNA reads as TGTGCCAGCAGTGACACTAGCGGGAGCGCAGATACGCAGTATTTT.

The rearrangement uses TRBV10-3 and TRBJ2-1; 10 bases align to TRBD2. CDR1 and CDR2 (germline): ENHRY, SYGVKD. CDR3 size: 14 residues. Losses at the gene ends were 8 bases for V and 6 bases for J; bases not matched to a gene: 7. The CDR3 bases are TGTGCCATCGGGAGCGGGAGGGATCTCAATGAGCAGTTCTTC. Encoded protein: CAIGSGRDLNEQFF.

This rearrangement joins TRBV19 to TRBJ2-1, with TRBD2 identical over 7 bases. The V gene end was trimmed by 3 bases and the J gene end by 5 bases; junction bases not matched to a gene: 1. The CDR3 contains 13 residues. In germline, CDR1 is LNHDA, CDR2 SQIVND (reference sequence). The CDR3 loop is CASSMGLNNEQFF. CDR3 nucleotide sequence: TGTGCCAGTAGTATGGGACTAAACAATGAGCAGTTCTTC.